The 15 T cell receptor beta chains below come from one sample, sequenced in a study of cytomegalovirus exposure and HLA in healthy donors. The method was immunoSEQ multiplex PCR; TCRdb's version includes in-frame clones alone and lacks a portion of them. The sample shows under 200,000 clones, about 86% of them seen only once. Sequences were obtained from PBMCs. The origin of the receptors is a woman between 18 and 30 years old in good health and CMV-seronegative.

V gene TRBV5-6 combines with J gene TRBJ1-2; no clear D. Looked up from germline, CDR1 is SGHDT and CDR2 is YYEEEE. The CDR3 loop spans 11 amino acids. The germline V and J ends were trimmed by 2 bases and 5 bases, with 4 bases remaining between them. The CDR3 region is CASSFAYGYTF. In DNA form, the CDR3 reads TGTGCCAGCAGCTTTGCGTATGGCTACACCTTC.

The genes are TRBV5-1 and TRBJ2-5; maybe TRBD2 (6 bases). From germline, CDR1 is SGHRS and CDR2 YFSETQ. CDR3 length: 16 amino acids. The V and J ends lost 2 bases and 1 base respectively, with 15 bases between them. CDR3 coding DNA: TGCGCCAGCAGCTTAGGCCAGGGAGGCATCCAAGAGACCCAGTACTTC. It is translated as CASSLGQGGIQETQYF.

J is TRBJ1-1 and V is TRBV25-1; D uncertain. The germline V gene has CDR1 MGHDK and CDR2 SYGVNS. The germline V and J ends were trimmed by 3 bases and 2 bases, with 7 bases remaining between them. The length of the CDR3 is 13 residues. The chain's CDR3 is CASSENRNTEAFF. The CDR3 DNA sequence: TGTGCCAGCAGTGAGAACAGAAACACTGAAGCTTTCTTT.

Written as DNA, the CDR3 is TGTGCCAGCAGCCAGGCATCCGGGATCCTCACCCAGCATTTT. Its translation is CASSQASGILTQHF. The chain joins TRBV6-5 to TRBJ1-5; no reliable D call. The CDR3 is 14 amino acids. V lost 6 bases and J 11 bases, leaving 20 bases between the germline ends. Germline-derived CDR1 and CDR2 are MNHEY and SVGAGI.

This clone was detected once. The gene calls are TRBV4-1 and TRBJ2-5; D uncertain. V lost 1 base to trimming and J lost 7 bases, with 10 bases between them. The CDR3 runs 13 residues. Germline CDR1 is MGHRA and CDR2 is YSYEKL. CDR3 nucleotides: TGCGCCAGCAGCCAAGTAGCCAGTTCGACCCAGTACTTC. Translated: CASSQVASSTQYF.

This clone came up once. V is TRBV10-3 and J is TRBJ2-5; possibly TRBD2 for D (6 bases). V lost 7 bases and J 2 bases, leaving 14 bases between the germline ends. CDR1 is ENHRY and CDR2 is SYGVKD in the germline V gene. The CDR3 loop spans 14 amino acids. CDR3 sequence (DNA): TGTGCCATCATGGGGACCGGGACTCAAGAGACCCAGTACTTC. It specifies CAIMGTGTQETQYF.

The chain joins TRBV7-2 to TRBJ1-1; weak D call: TRBD1 (5 bases). V was cut by 1 base and J by 5 bases, with 20 bases left in between. The CDR3 runs 17 residues. Germline V gives CDR1 SGHTA, CDR2 FQGNSA. CDR3 sequence: CASSLEGTRRGVTEAFF. The CDR3 region has the DNA TGTGCCAGCAGCTTAGAGGGAACAAGGCGGGGGGTGACTGAAGCTTTCTTT.

The V and J genes are TRBV7-9 and TRBJ2-5; D is perhaps TRBD2 (6 bases). The V gene lost 6 bases and the J gene lost 0 bases, with 17 bases spanning the gap. The CDR3 extends over 16 amino acids. Germline-derived CDR1 and CDR2 are SEHNR and FQNEAQ (reference sequence). The CDR3 region is CASRPSGGMYQETQYF. CDR3 bases: TGTGCCAGCAGGCCGTCTGGGGGGATGTACCAAGAGACCCAGTACTTC. Based on the CDR3 plus reference TRBV7-9 and TRBJ2-5, the full variable domain is DTGVSQNPRHKITKRGQNVTFRCDPISEHNRLYWYRQTLGQGPEFLTYFQNEAQLEKSRLLSDRFSAERPKGSFSTLEIQRTEQGDSAMYLCASRPSGGMYQETQYFGPGTRLLVL.

This chain uses TRBV5-4 with TRBJ2-7, with TRBD2 identical over 7 bases. The CDR3 totals 14 residues. Germline V gene lookup returns CDR1 SGHNT and CDR2 YYREEE (reference sequence). The ends lost 5 bases at V and 5 bases at J; junction bases unmatched: 10. CDR3 sequence reads: CASSPNRGVNEQYF. CDR3 in DNA: TGTGCCAGCAGTCCGAATCGGGGGGTGAACGAGCAGTACTTC.

Remarks on this clone: Other DNA variants within this sample encode the same CDR3. The chain combines TRBV18 with TRBJ2-1; 13 bases agree with TRBD2. J was trimmed by 2 bases and V by 2 bases; bases with no gene match: 0. Germline V gene data show CDR1 as KGHSH and CDR2 as LQKENI. The CDR3 covers 16 residues. The CDR3 sequence: CASSPGLAGAYNEQFF. CDR3 bases: TGTGCCAGCTCACCAGGACTAGCGGGAGCCTACAATGAGCAGTTCTTC.

V and J are TRBV4-1 and TRBJ2-2, with D perhaps TRBD2 (6 bases). CDR1 and CDR2 (germline): MGHRA, YSYEKL. V shed 0 bases and J shed 1 base, with 6 bases lying between them. The CDR3 contains 15 residues. CDR3 protein: CASSQDSGNTGELFF. CDR3 nucleotides: TGCGCCAGCAGCCAAGATAGCGGGAACACCGGGGAGCTGTTTTTT.

J is TRBJ2-1 and V is TRBV6-5; the D gene is possibly TRBD2 (6 bases). The CDR3 has 13 residues. Germline V lookup: CDR1 MNHEY, CDR2 SVGAGI. Trimming left V 0 bases short and J 9 bases short, with 9 bases between. CDR3 in DNA: TGTGCCAGCAGTTACTCGGGGGGATTTGAGCAGTTCTTC. It translates to CASSYSGGFEQFF.

J is TRBJ1-2 and V is TRBV11-2; TRBD1 matches at 11 bases. V trimming: 5 bases; J trimming: 1 base; junction bases outside the gene matches: 3. This CDR3 region has 15 residues. Germline V gene data show CDR1 as SGHAT and CDR2 as FQNNGV. The CDR3 DNA reads as TGTGCCAGCAGCCCGGGGACAGGGGGTAACTATGGCTACACCTTC. Amino acid sequence: CASSPGTGGNYGYTF.

V usage is TRBV29-1 and J usage is TRBJ1-1; 8 bases match TRBD1. CDR1 is SQVTM, CDR2 ANQGSEA, per germline. J lost 3 bases, V lost 4 bases, and 4 bases had no gene match. The CDR3 runs 13 residues. The CDR3 nucleotides read TGCAGCGTTGTGGACAGGGCCCACACTGAAGCTTTCTTT. Translated: CSVVDRAHTEAFF.

The chain combines TRBV9 with TRBJ1-2; 10 positions agree with TRBD1. Germline V gene data show CDR1 as SGDLS and CDR2 as YYNGEE. The CDR3 consists of 14 residues. The V and J ends lost 4 bases and 4 bases, in that order; junction bases with no gene match: 4. CDR3 in amino acids: CASSPDRGSYGYTF. The CDR3 DNA sequence: TGTGCCAGCAGCCCGGACAGGGGGAGCTATGGCTACACCTTC.